The text below deals with one T cell receptor (beta chain). This record belongs to a study of T-cell memory formation after mild COVID-19. V lost 1 base and J lost 0, with 12 bases in between. CDR3 size: 15 residues. From germline, CDR1 is DFQATT and CDR2 SNEGSKA (reference sequence). TCRdb passed the 5' RACE reads through MiXCR, listing each CDR3 protein once. The table has 270,000 or so distinct CDR3 sequences, 16% seen once; the top ten hold around 21%. The chain is built from TRBV20-1 and TRBJ2-5; no firm D call. Sequencing used PBMCs or a T cell subset sorted from them (not recorded which). This receptor was taken from a man younger than 30 who had mild COVID-19 (a few samples of this study predate the infection). Cell type and time point are not known. The CDR3 spells CSARGNAGNQETQYF. The CDR3 nucleotides read TGCAGTGCTAGAGGAAATGCAGGCAACCAAGAGACCCAGTACTTC.